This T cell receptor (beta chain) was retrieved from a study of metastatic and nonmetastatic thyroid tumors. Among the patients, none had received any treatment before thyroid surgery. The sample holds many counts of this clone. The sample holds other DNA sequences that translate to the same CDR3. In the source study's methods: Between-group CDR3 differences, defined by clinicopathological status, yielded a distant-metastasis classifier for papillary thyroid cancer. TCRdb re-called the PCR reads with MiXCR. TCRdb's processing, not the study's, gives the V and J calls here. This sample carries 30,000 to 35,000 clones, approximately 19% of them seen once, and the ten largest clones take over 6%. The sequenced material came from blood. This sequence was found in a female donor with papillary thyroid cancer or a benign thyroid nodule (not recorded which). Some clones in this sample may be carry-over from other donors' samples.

The CDR3 region has the DNA TGTGCCAGTAATCAGCGGGACAGGGACACTGAAGCTTTCTTT. It is translated as CASNQRDRDTEAFF. The chain is built from TRBV19 and TRBJ1-1, with 9 bases identical to TRBD1. Per germline, CDR1 LNHDA and CDR2 SQIVND (reference sequence). CDR3 length: 14 amino acids. With V trimmed by 7 bases and J by 3 bases, 6 bases remained unmatched. The whole variable domain, remainder taken from reference TRBV19 and TRBJ1-1, is DGGITQSPKYLFRKEGQNVTLSCEQNLNHDAMYWYRQDPGQGLRLIYYSQIVNDFQKGDIAEGYSVSREKKESFPLTVTSAQKNPTAFYLCASNQRDRDTEAFFGQGTRLTVV.